Following are 2 T cell receptor beta chains from one sample sequenced in a study of spatial heterogeneity in lung cancer. Using its own MiXCR run on the 5' RACE reads, TCRdb lists one record per CDR3 protein. This sample has tens of thousands of distinct CDR3 sequences, with roughly 12% found just once. Time point indicated: sample taken at primary tumor resection. The sequenced sample was PBMCs, obtained at surgery. These receptor sequences come from a male donor with early-stage non-small cell lung cancer.

This clonotype was counted at least ten times. V usage is TRBV29-1 and J usage is TRBJ2-7; 11 bases agree with TRBD1. The CDR3 loop spans 15 amino acids. The germline V gene encodes CDR1 SQVTM and CDR2 ANQGSEA. The ends lost 0 bases at V and 2 bases at J; junction bases unmatched: 3. The chain's CDR3 is CSVEERTGGPYEQYF. CDR3 DNA: TGCAGCGTTGAAGAGAGGACAGGGGGCCCCTACGAGCAGTACTTC.

The V call is TRBV5-1, the J call TRBJ1-6, with D tentatively TRBD1 (5 bases). With 1 base removed from V and 8 bases from J, the gap between germline ends came to 13 bases. The CDR3 runs to 15 residues. CDR1 and CDR2 (germline): SGHRS, YFSETQ. The CDR3 coding sequence is TGCGCCAGCAGCTTGACAGGACGAGGGTATTCACCCCTCCACTTT. Translated: CASSLTGRGYSPLHF.